This T cell receptor (beta chain) was documented in a study of shared clonotypes between healthy human individuals (dated by TCRdb to about 2020). Regarding the study in general: Two women and a few men aged 18 to 49 years were included in the cohort. For each donor, CD4 naive and CD4 memory were each given three plates, CD8 naive was given two plates, and CD8 memory was given one plate. The study deeply sequenced blood TCR repertoires of about 5 healthy adults to estimate repertoire size and the extent of clonotype sharing between individuals. Libraries were prepared and TCR repertoires were sequenced by different laboratories using diverse techniques, in order to increase sequencing depth and limit assay-specific biases. Between about 0.8 and 9 billion PBMCs per donor were obtained by leukapheresis.

From cysteine to phenylalanine, the CDR3 is 15 amino acids long. The read is trimmed to its CDR3 DNA, 45 bases read in frame from base 1. CDR1 SSHAT and CDR2 FNYEAQ are derived from the germline V gene (reference sequence). For this clone: Its antigen has not been determined. One junction end does not reproduce the germline sequence, and a read error may be involved.

The donors were healthy, HIV-negative adults who had no recently reported acute infections or vaccinations. All donors were Caucasian adults living in Nashville, Tennessee, USA. CD4+ T cells were enriched by magnetic negative selection; naive cells were then positively selected on CD45RA, and the negative fraction formed the memory subset. After blood collection by leukapheresis, PBMCs were isolated using Ficoll-Histopaque density gradient centrifugation and then cryopreserved in the vapor phase of liquid nitrogen. Analytical flow cytometry was used to check the purity and quantity of each magnetically sorted T cell population. Genomic DNA was isolated from each sorted fraction and quantified by UV absorbance on a Nanodrop 2000c. TCR CDR3 regions were amplified from genomic DNA by multiplex PCR using the deep immunoSEQ assay. Extracted genomic DNA from each cell subset was distributed evenly across all wells of several immunoSEQ 96-well plates, and each plate was treated as a replicate. Each replicate PCR for sorted subsets received around 200 ng genomic DNA, equal to about 30,000 T cell genomes. Purified libraries were measured with a Qubit 3.0 fluorometer, size-checked on a Bioanalyzer 2100, and measured again with the KAPA Library Quantification kit. A separate single-read 150-cycle Illumina NextSeq 550 flow cell was used to sequence each immunoSEQ 96-well plate. As for the original processing: Because the immunoSEQ output held only junctional sequences and lacked quality scores, the filtering could not match the filtering applied to full-length reads. Sequences were annotated with PyIR, a Python wrapper for IgBLAST v1.9, using IMGT germline references to assign V/J genes and CDR3. Any read was removed if the V/J assignment was weak (E-value above 1e-6), the CDR3 was missing, or the read contained stop codons, out-of-frame junctions, or ambiguous translated residues. V3J clonotypes were defined as sequences sharing an identical inferred V gene, J gene, and CDR3 amino acid sequence. Percentage overlap between repertoires was calculated by dividing the number of shared unique clonotypes by the size of the smaller repertoire. Three approaches were used to assess repertoire richness: RTK rarefaction, the Chao1 estimator, and Recon v2.1 estimates of unobserved clonotypes. For all TCRbeta clonotypes obtained by the gDNA method from a few donors, generation probabilities were computed with OLGA. What TCRdb holds here is the immuneACCESS table cut down to in-frame rearrangements. Part of the clones is not present; checked against another copy, under half of the missing clones reflect an unresolved V gene, and the others are unexplained. V, J and clone size derive from that table, while D and trimming were established from the DNA sequence. This sample has some 2.1 million clones in its table, and 85% to 95% of those were observed once. The leading ten clones occupy more than 0.1% of the sample.

Summary of the overall study and its limitations: Incomplete sequencing was indicated by rarefaction of sorted-subset datasets, despite the large sequencing depth. Estimated clonotype richness was generally larger for naive than for memory subsets. Clonotypes shared by all four sorted-subset donors showed higher generation probabilities than non-shared clonotypes. Because the study included a small number of donors, the genetic and exposure-history diversity represented was limited. Based on pairwise subsampling, the degree of clonotype sharing among donors was expected to be affected by sequencing depth. Sampling was restricted to blood, and TCR repertoires in tissue are likely to differ from TCR repertoires in blood. Approximately 5% of naive CD4, 3.5% of naive CD8, 2.3% of memory CD4, and 0.35% to 0.5% of memory CD8 clonotypes were shared across a few donors.

The origin of this receptor is a man aged 18 to 30 in good health. Rearrangement joined TRBV7-7 to TRBJ2-3; the D gene is possibly TRBD1, with 7 bases matching. The sequencing sample was made of naive CD4+ T cells sorted from blood. Sample cell subset or site, as interpreted from the label and publication: CD45RA+ positively selected. The base sequence is TGTGCTAGCAGCTTAGGAGGGGGCGCGGGAGATACGCAGTATTTT. It specifies CASSLGGGAGDTQYF.